This T cell receptor beta chain appears in the sequencing data of a study of T cells after yellow fever vaccination. On the study more broadly: Where fractions had low cell numbers, libraries were prepared from them with the SMART-Seq v4 Ultra Low Input RNA kit. Regarding the study as a whole: Clonotypes appearing in both CD4 and CD8 compartments existed, and their share was small. Abundant clonotypes (contaminants from the bulk population) could be present in FACS-sorted repertoires.

Remarks on this clonotype: Antigen specificity is unknown.

From germline, CDR1 is SGHDT and CDR2 YYEEEE. CDR3 size: 15 residues. V was clipped by 6 bases and J by 4 bases; unmatched bases: 9. The study made its TCR cDNA through 5'RACE template switching. That step introduced a universal primer site along with UMIs. A single record per CDR3 protein comes from TCRdb applying MiXCR to the 5' RACE reads. The sample has some 500,000 distinct CDR3 sequences; approximately 12% are singletons. Material: PBMCs, obtained on the day of the yellow fever booster vaccination. The TCR originated in a man aged 30 to 45 who received the YFV17D yellow fever vaccine. The chain combines TRBV5-6 with TRBJ2-3, with TRBD2 identical over 9 bases. CDR3 residues: CASTLSGGLADTQYF. DNA of the CDR3: TGTGCCAGCACCCTTAGCGGGGGTCTAGCAGATACGCAGTATTTT.